The clone carrying this TCR beta chain appeared a few times. TCR beta chains were sequenced at survey level with immunoSEQ. Data came from immunoSEQ multiplex PCR; TCRdb stores just in-frame clones and leaves some out. The sample lists about 50,000 clones, roughly 93% occurring once. Deletions cut 5 bases from V and 0 bases from J, with 8 bases between. Germline lookup yields CDR1 LNHDA and CDR2 SQIVND (reference sequence). The CDR3 runs 14 residues. The chain has TRBV19 and TRBJ1-5, with D perhaps TRBD1 (6 bases). The specimen sequenced was PBMCs. This receptor was taken from a man aged 35 to 55 with rheumatoid arthritis. The DNA of the CDR3 is TGTGCCAGTAGTGACAGGATTAGCAATCAGCCCCAGCATTTT. Encoded protein: CASSDRISNQPQHF.